Below, 17 T cell receptor beta chains from the same sample are listed, as sequenced in a study of cytomegalovirus exposure and HLA in healthy donors. The primer mix had 60 Vbeta and 13 Jbeta primers. The data were produced by immunoSEQ multiplex PCR, yet TCRdb's version contains in-frame clones alone and is incomplete. Of about 190,000 clones listed, about four fifths were seen once; the top ten hold approximately 5%. Sample: PBMCs. These receptors were taken from a man aged 25-45 years in good health and CMV-seropositive.

This clone was seen only once. This chain connects TRBV5-1 to TRBJ1-4; 8 bases agree with TRBD1. V was pared by 3 bases and J by 8 bases, with 6 bases of the junction left unmatched. The CDR3 is made up of 14 amino acids. CDR1 and CDR2 from the germline V gene are SGHRS and YFSETQ. The CDR3 reads CASSSDRVPEKLFF. The CDR3 DNA is TGCGCCAGCAGCTCGGACAGGGTCCCCGAAAAACTGTTTTTT.

There are a few counts of this clone. The J gene is TRBJ2-3, the V gene TRBV10-3, with TRBD2 as a possible D gene (6 bases). Germline CDR1 ENHRY, CDR2 SYGVKD. Trimming left V 7 bases short and J 5 bases short, with 10 bases between. The CDR3 is made up of 12 amino acids. The CDR3 DNA sequence: TGTGCCATCAAACGGGGGAGAGATACGCAGTATTTT. The encoded protein is CAIKRGRDTQYF.

The chain joins TRBV2 to TRBJ2-3, with D possibly matching TRBD1 (5 bases). CDR3 length: 13 amino acids. CDR1 SNHLY and CDR2 FYNNEI come from the germline V gene. Trimming left V 8 bases short and J 2 bases short, with 11 bases between. This chain's CDR3 is CASGAEFTDTQYF. For the CDR3, the DNA is TGTGCCAGCGGGGCGGAATTCACAGATACGCAGTATTTT.

The V and J genes are TRBV10-3 and TRBJ1-1; unclear D gene. The CDR3 has 12 residues. V was clipped by 3 bases and J by 9 bases, with 11 bases between them. From germline, CDR1 is ENHRY and CDR2 SYGVKD. In nucleotides, the CDR3 is TGTGCCATCAGTGATGCCGGGAACCAAGCTTTCTTT. This codes for CAISDAGNQAFF.

The chain links TRBV5-6 to TRBJ1-6, with TRBD1 as a possible D gene (5 bases). Trimming took 6 bases from V and 8 from J, leaving 18 bases between them. The CDR3 is 15 amino acids. Germline V gives CDR1 SGHDT, CDR2 YYEEEE. CDR3 region: CASTLSDRGDSPLHF. The CDR3, as DNA: TGTGCCAGCACCCTGTCTGACCGGGGGGATTCACCCCTCCACTTT.

The chain links TRBV10-1 to TRBJ1-2, with D tentatively TRBD1 (6 bases). Germline V gene lookup returns CDR1 WNHNN and CDR2 SYGVQD (reference sequence). The CDR3 runs to 14 residues. V lost 3 bases and J lost 4, with 12 bases in between. In nucleotides, the CDR3 is TGCGCCAGCAGTGACTCAGGGGTAGGCTATGGCTACACCTTC. Amino acids: CASSDSGVGYGYTF.

V and J are TRBV6-5 and TRBJ1-1; 8 bases are a match to TRBD1. This CDR3 spans 16 amino acids. The germline V gene has CDR1 MNHEY and CDR2 SVGAGI. V was clipped by 2 bases and J by 3 bases; unmatched bases: 8. CDR3 nucleotide sequence: TGTGCCAGCAGTTACGACAGGGGAGAATTCGACACTGAAGCTTTCTTT. Protein sequence: CASSYDRGEFDTEAFF.

V is TRBV10-1 and J is TRBJ2-7, with 8 bases matching TRBD1. Germline V lookup: CDR1 WNHNN, CDR2 SYGVQD (reference sequence). This CDR3 contains 13 residues. J gave up 5 bases and V 6 bases, and 6 bases lay outside the gene matches. The CDR3: CASRRTGSHEQYF. CDR3 bases: TGCGCCAGCAGACGGACAGGGTCCCACGAGCAGTACTTC.

This chain uses TRBV18 with TRBJ2-4; a possible D gene is TRBD1 (6 bases). The length of the CDR3 is 15 residues. From germline, CDR1 is KGHSH and CDR2 LQKENI. V gave up 3 bases and J gave up 9 bases, with 18 bases separating them. CDR3 bases: TGTGCCAGCTCACCTGTAACAGGGTTGGTAGGCATTCAGTACTTC. This sequence encodes CASSPVTGLVGIQYF.

The chain is built from TRBV13 and TRBJ2-7; the D gene is possibly TRBD2 (5 bases). V lost 7 bases to trimming and J lost 0 bases, with 19 bases between them. Germline CDR1 is PRHDT and CDR2 is FYEKMQ (reference sequence). The CDR3 contains 16 residues. The CDR3 is CASKMGGLLSSYEQYF. The CDR3 DNA reads as TGTGCCAGCAAGATGGGCGGACTTCTTAGCTCCTACGAGCAGTACTTC. The full variable domain, rest sourced from reference TRBV13 and TRBJ2-7, is AAGVIQSPRHLIKEKRETATLKCYPIPRHDTVYWYQQGPGQDPQFLISFYEKMQSDKGSIPDRFSAQQFSDYHSELNMSSLELGDSALYFCASKMGGLLSSYEQYFGPGTRLTVT.

The V and J genes are TRBV19 and TRBJ1-5; D is perhaps TRBD1 (6 bases). The germline V gene has CDR1 LNHDA and CDR2 SQIVND (reference sequence). CDR3 length: 15 residues. Trimming removed 5 bases from V and 0 bases from J, with 11 bases in between. Here the CDR3 reads CASSSQGNSNQPQHF. For the CDR3, the DNA is TGTGCCAGTAGTTCCCAGGGGAATAGCAATCAGCCCCAGCATTTT. Complete variable domain (other parts from reference TRBV19 and TRBJ1-5): DGGITQSPKYLFRKEGQNVTLSCEQNLNHDAMYWYRQDPGQGLRLIYYSQIVNDFQKGDIAEGYSVSREKKESFPLTVTSAQKNPTAFYLCASSSQGNSNQPQHFGDGTRLSIL.

This chain joins TRBV10-3 and TRBJ1-1, with D possibly being TRBD1 (6 bases). This CDR3 region has 14 residues. CDR1 and CDR2 from the germline V gene are ENHRY and SYGVKD. V lost 7 bases to trimming and J lost 5 bases, with 17 bases between them. Here the CDR3 DNA reads TGTGCCATCACCCCCGGGGGGCAGGAGACTGAAGCTTTCTTT. This codes for CAITPGGQETEAFF.

The rearrangement joins TRBV18 to TRBJ1-1; 9 nucleotides align to TRBD1. CDR3 length: 13 amino acids. CDR1 KGHSH and CDR2 LQKENI come from the germline V gene. V was clipped by 3 bases and J by 5 bases; unmatched bases: 1. Here the CDR3 reads CASSPDRGTEAFF. CDR3 DNA: TGTGCCAGCTCACCGGACAGGGGAACTGAAGCTTTCTTT.

CDR3 sequence (DNA): TGTGCCAGCAGCCTGACAGGGGCGGGCACAGATACGCAGTATTTT. It is translated as CASSLTGAGTDTQYF. The chain recombines TRBV5-6 with TRBJ2-3, with 8 bases lining up with TRBD1. Looked up from germline, CDR1 is SGHDT and CDR2 is YYEEEE. This CDR3 is built from 15 residues. Losses at the gene ends were 4 bases for V and 1 base for J; bases not matched to a gene: 5.

The chain combines TRBV19 with TRBJ2-2, with D perhaps matching TRBD2 (6 bases). This CDR3 contains 15 residues. The germline CDR1 and CDR2 sequences are LNHDA and SQIVND (reference sequence). Trimming left V 3 bases short and J 6 bases short, with 14 bases between. The CDR3 nucleotides read TGTGCCAGTAGTATGGTTCATGGGGGGTCCGGGGAGCTGTTTTTT. Its protein product is CASSMVHGGSGELFF.

The chain has TRBV6-5 and TRBJ1-3, with unresolved D. CDR1 and CDR2 from the germline V gene are MNHEY and SVGAGI. Trimming pared 5 bases from V and 0 bases from J, leaving 5 bases between. The length of the CDR3 is 13 residues. Written as DNA, the CDR3 is TGTGCCAGCAGTCGGTTCTCTGGAAACACCATATATTTT. Protein sequence: CASSRFSGNTIYF.

The chain is built from TRBV9 and TRBJ2-3; 7 bases align to TRBD1. Germline CDR1 and CDR2: SGDLS and YYNGEE. The CDR3 loop spans 15 amino acids. V was clipped by 0 bases and J by 3 bases; unmatched bases: 4. CDR3 loop: CASSVGGQRTDTQYF. The CDR3 nucleotides are TGTGCCAGCAGCGTAGGGGGACAGAGGACAGATACGCAGTATTTT.